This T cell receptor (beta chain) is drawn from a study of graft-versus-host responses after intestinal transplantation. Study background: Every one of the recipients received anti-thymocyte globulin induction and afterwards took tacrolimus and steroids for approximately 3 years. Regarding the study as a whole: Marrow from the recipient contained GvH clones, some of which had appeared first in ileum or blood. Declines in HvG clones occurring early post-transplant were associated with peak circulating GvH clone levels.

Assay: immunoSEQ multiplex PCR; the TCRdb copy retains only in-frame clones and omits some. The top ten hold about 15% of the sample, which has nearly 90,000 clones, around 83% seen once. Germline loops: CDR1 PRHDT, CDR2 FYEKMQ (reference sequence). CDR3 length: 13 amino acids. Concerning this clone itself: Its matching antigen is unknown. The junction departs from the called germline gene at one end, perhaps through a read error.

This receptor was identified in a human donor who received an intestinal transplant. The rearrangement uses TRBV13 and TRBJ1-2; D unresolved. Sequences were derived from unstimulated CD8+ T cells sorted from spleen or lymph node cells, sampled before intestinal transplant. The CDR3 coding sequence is TGTGCCAGCAGCCCTGGGTGGGAGAGTTGTAAGTCCTTC. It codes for CASSPGWESCKSF.